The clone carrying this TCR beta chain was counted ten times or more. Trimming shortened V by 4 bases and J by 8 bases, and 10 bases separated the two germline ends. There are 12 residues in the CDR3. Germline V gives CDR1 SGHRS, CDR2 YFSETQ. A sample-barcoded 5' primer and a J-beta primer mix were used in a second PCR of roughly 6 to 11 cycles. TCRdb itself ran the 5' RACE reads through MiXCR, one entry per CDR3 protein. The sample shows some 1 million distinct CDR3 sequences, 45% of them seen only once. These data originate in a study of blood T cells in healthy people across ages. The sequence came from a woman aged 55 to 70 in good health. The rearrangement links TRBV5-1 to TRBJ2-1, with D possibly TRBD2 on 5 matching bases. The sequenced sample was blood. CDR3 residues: CASSLRVDEQFF. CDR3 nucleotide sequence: TGCGCCAGCAGCCTGAGGGTGGATGAGCAGTTCTTC.